Below, 30 T cell receptor beta chains from the same sample are listed, as sequenced in a study of T cell repertoires in cytomegalovirus infection. A single record per CDR3 protein comes from TCRdb applying MiXCR to the reads. The sample consists of approximately 500,000 distinct CDR3 sequences, approximately 17% of them appearing once. Specimen: CD8+ T cells from PBMCs. The receptors stem from a human donor in good health (CMV status not recorded). Some clones in this sample may be carry-over from other donors' samples.

The DNA of the CDR3 is TGCAGTGCTAGGGACAATACAGGGATCTCCTACGAGCAGTACTTC. Its protein product is CSARDNTGISYEQYF. The genes are TRBV20-1 and TRBJ2-7; D is perhaps TRBD1 (6 bases). The CDR3 consists of 15 residues. Trimming pared 3 bases from V and 0 bases from J, leaving 15 bases between. Germline CDR1 DFQATT, CDR2 SNEGSKA (reference sequence).

This clonotype was seen repeatedly, ten times or more. The chain recombines TRBV28 with TRBJ2-4, with unresolved D. This CDR3 comprises 15 residues. V lost 7 bases and J lost 0, with 13 bases in between. Germline V CDR1 and CDR2: MDHEN, SYDVKM. The CDR3 loop reads CASTQSVLAKNIQYF. In DNA, the CDR3 is TGTGCCAGCACCCAGTCGGTTCTAGCCAAAAACATTCAGTACTTC.

This clonotype was picked up a small number of times. The chain links TRBV24-1 to TRBJ2-1; 8 nucleotides agree with TRBD1. The V segment lost 3 bases and the J segment 6 bases; nucleotides outside the gene matches: 9. The length of the CDR3 is 16 residues. Germline V gene sequence: CDR1 KGHDR, CDR2 SFDVKD. CDR3 sequence: CATSDPVRTGSNEQFF. As DNA, the CDR3 is TGTGCCACCAGTGATCCGGTTCGGACAGGGAGCAATGAGCAGTTCTTC.

Concerning this clonotype itself: Given a much more abundant clone one base away, this may be a read error. This chain uses TRBV5-5 with TRBJ2-1; D is possibly TRBD1 (5 bases). This CDR3 is built from 14 residues. Germline loops: CDR1 SGHKS, CDR2 YYEKEE (reference sequence). V was cut by 6 bases and J by 3 bases, with 13 bases left in between. The CDR3 DNA sequence: TGTGCCAGCACCCCGGACAAGCTCTACAATGAGCAGTTCTTC. Translation: CASTPDKLYNEQFF.

V gene TRBV20-1 combines with J gene TRBJ1-1, with 8 bases aligning to TRBD1. There are 14 residues in the CDR3. The germline V gene has CDR1 DFQATT and CDR2 SNEGSKA (reference sequence). V shed 2 bases, J shed 4 bases, and the junction held 6 bases outside the gene matches. The CDR3 spells CSARPDRVTTEAFF. CDR3 bases: TGCAGTGCTAGACCGGACAGGGTGACCACTGAAGCTTTCTTT.

This sequence joins TRBV24-1 and TRBJ2-2, with D tentatively TRBD1 (6 bases). Germline loops: CDR1 KGHDR, CDR2 SFDVKD. This CDR3 contains 13 residues. The V end lost 4 bases, the J end lost 5 bases, and 7 bases lay between the germline ends. The DNA of the CDR3 is TGTGCCACCAGTGACCAGGGGACCGGGGAGCTGTTTTTT. Translation gives CATSDQGTGELFF.

Many counts were recorded for this clonotype. The rearrangement links TRBV7-8 to TRBJ2-2; perhaps TRBD1 as D (8 bases). V was clipped by 5 bases and J by 5 bases, with 18 bases between them. Germline CDR1 is SGHVS and CDR2 is FQNEAQ. This CDR3 comprises 16 residues. The CDR3 nucleotides are TGTGCCAGCAGCCCCGGGGGGACAGGTGGAACCGGGGAGCTGTTTTTT. Amino acids: CASSPGGTGGTGELFF. Full variable domain (outside the CDR3, taken from reference TRBV7-8 and TRBJ2-2): GAGVSQSPRYKVAKRGQDVALRCDPISGHVSLFWYQQALGQGPEFLTYFQNEAQLDKSGLPSDRFFAERPEGSVSTLKIQRTQQEDSAVYLCASSPGGTGGTGELFFGEGSRLTVL.

Only one count was recorded for this clonotype. This could be a read error, since a much larger clone is one nucleotide away. J is TRBJ1-4 and V is TRBV11-2; 10 nucleotides line up with TRBD1. Germline CDR1 SGHAT, CDR2 FQNNGV. The CDR3 runs to 16 residues. CDR3: CASSLSRDRGHERLFF. In DNA, the CDR3 is TGTGCCAGCAGCTTAAGCAGGGACAGGGGACACGAAAGACTGTTTTTT. Filled out from reference TRBV11-2 and TRBJ1-4, the complete variable domain reads EAGVAQSPRYKIIEKRQSVAFWCNPISGHATLYWYQQILGQGPKLLIQFQNNGVVDDSQLPKDRFSAERLKGVDSTLKIQPAKLEDSAVYLCASSLSRDRGHERLFFGSGTQLSVL.

The table lists this clonotype with many counts. The genes are TRBV7-2 and TRBJ1-1, with D possibly being TRBD1 (5 bases). The CDR3 loop spans 19 amino acids. With 5 bases removed from V and 0 bases from J, the gap between germline ends came to 25 bases. Germline loops: CDR1 SGHTA, CDR2 FQGNSA. CDR3 residues: CASSPISQGLRIMNTEAFF. The CDR3 nucleotides are TGTGCCAGCAGCCCTATCAGTCAGGGCCTCCGAATAATGAACACTGAAGCTTTCTTT.

This clonotype was counted between two and nine times. The V and J genes are TRBV9 and TRBJ2-5; 9 bases align to TRBD1. The germline V gene encodes CDR1 SGDLS and CDR2 YYNGEE. Trimming removed 6 bases from V and 5 bases from J; junction bases left unmatched: 11. The CDR3 spans 15 residues. This CDR3 reads CASTPRDRVRETQYF. The CDR3 DNA reads TGTGCCAGCACCCCACGGGACAGGGTTCGGGAGACCCAGTACTTC.

This clonotype has at least ten counts. The rearrangement joins TRBV5-5 to TRBJ2-7; 10 nucleotides agree with TRBD2. The junction had 10 bases not matched to a gene; V was cut back by 4 bases and J by 6 bases. Germline V gives CDR1 SGHKS, CDR2 YYEKEE (reference sequence). The CDR3 extends over 15 amino acids. CDR3 sequence reads: CASSRTPSGSAEQYF. CDR3 nucleotide sequence: TGTGCCAGCAGCAGGACCCCTAGCGGGAGTGCCGAGCAGTACTTC.

A remark on this clonotype: Relative to the germline gene, one junction end is altered; a read error may explain this. The rearrangement uses TRBV4-1 and TRBJ2-3; D gene unclear. The CDR3 consists of 12 residues. CDR1 and CDR2 (germline): MGHRA, YSYEKL. The DNA for the CDR3 is TGCACCAGCAGCCAAGATGAGGTTCCGCAGTATTTT. It is translated as CTSSQDEVPQYF.

The chain is built from TRBV6-1 and TRBJ1-1; 10 bases match TRBD1. CDR1 is MNHNS and CDR2 is SASEGT in the germline V gene. This CDR3 comprises 15 residues. V was pared by 8 bases and J by 5 bases, with 11 bases of the junction left unmatched. The CDR3 nucleotides read TGTGCCAGCGTAGAGTTATTGGGACAGGGGACTGAAGCTTTCTTT. Protein product: CASVELLGQGTEAFF.

This clonotype was seen at least ten times. The V call is TRBV19, the J call TRBJ2-1; D possibly corresponds to TRBD2 (5 bases). Germline V gene data show CDR1 as LNHDA and CDR2 as SQIVND (reference sequence). The CDR3 runs to 16 residues. V gave up 0 bases and J gave up 4 bases, with 13 bases separating them. For the CDR3, the DNA is TGTGCCAGTAGTATAGAGGGCAGGCCGGGGTACAATGAGCAGTTCTTC. This sequence encodes CASSIEGRPGYNEQFF. Based on the CDR3 plus reference TRBV19 and TRBJ2-1, the full variable domain is DGGITQSPKYLFRKEGQNVTLSCEQNLNHDAMYWYRQDPGQGLRLIYYSQIVNDFQKGDIAEGYSVSREKKESFPLTVTSAQKNPTAFYLCASSIEGRPGYNEQFFGPGTRLTVL.

This clonotype was counted ten times or more. The chain uses TRBV6-5 and TRBJ1-6; D might be TRBD1 (5 bases). The germline gives CDR1 MNHEY, CDR2 SVGAGI. CDR3 length: 14 residues. V was trimmed by 2 bases and J by 10 bases, leaving 12 bases between them. The CDR3 DNA reads TGTGCCAGCAGTTACCTTCAGGGAGACTCACCCCTCCACTTT. Its translation is CASSYLQGDSPLHF.

For this clonotype: One end of the junction is discordant with germline, which a read error may explain. V usage is TRBV27 and J usage is TRBJ1-1, with D unresolved. The CDR3 sequence is 13 residues long. Germline CDR1 and CDR2: MNHEY and SMNVEV (reference sequence). The CDR3 sequence: CASSLSRNTESFF. DNA of the CDR3: TGTGCCAGCAGTTTATCTCGGAACACTGAATCTTTCTTT.

The chain combines TRBV29-1 with TRBJ2-5, with D possibly matching TRBD2 (6 bases). Germline V gene data show CDR1 as SQVTM and CDR2 as ANQGSEA. Trimming pared 5 bases from V and 6 bases from J, leaving 16 bases between. There are 13 residues in the CDR3. CDR3 region: CSVTPTSGKTQYF. DNA for the CDR3: TGCAGCGTTACCCCGACTAGTGGGAAGACCCAGTACTTC.

In its sample, this clonotype was seen many times. The chain couples TRBV7-9 to TRBJ2-1, with 9 bases aligning to TRBD2. The CDR3 loop spans 15 amino acids. V was pared by 5 bases and J by 7 bases, with 9 bases of the junction left unmatched. CDR1 and CDR2 from the germline V gene are SEHNR and FQNEAQ (reference sequence). CDR3 residues: CASSPAGLAGNEQFF. CDR3 sequence (DNA): TGTGCCAGCAGCCCCGCGGGACTAGCAGGGAATGAGCAGTTCTTC.

This clonotype occurred a few times. V gene TRBV7-8 combines with J gene TRBJ1-1; 7 bases agree with TRBD1. Germline V CDR1 and CDR2: SGHVS, FQNEAQ. This CDR3 has 15 amino acids. Trimming took 3 bases from V and 6 from J; bases not matched to a gene: 10. CDR3 region: CASSFLSQGDPEAFF. CDR3 coding DNA: TGTGCCAGCAGCTTCCTCAGCCAGGGGGATCCTGAAGCTTTCTTT. Variable domain in full (rest from reference TRBV7-8 and TRBJ1-1): GAGVSQSPRYKVAKRGQDVALRCDPISGHVSLFWYQQALGQGPEFLTYFQNEAQLDKSGLPSDRFFAERPEGSVSTLKIQRTQQEDSAVYLCASSFLSQGDPEAFFGQGTRLTVV.

This clonotype has only a few counts. J is TRBJ1-4 and V is TRBV6-6; weak D call: TRBD1 (6 bases). V was cut by 1 base and J by 1 base, with 7 bases left in between. CDR1 is MNHNY, CDR2 SVGAGI, per germline (reference sequence). The CDR3 loop spans 15 amino acids. The CDR3 loop reads CASSYLQGTNEKLFF. CDR3 sequence (DNA): TGTGCCAGCAGTTACTTACAGGGAACTAATGAAAAACTGTTTTTT.

This clonotype was detected ten times or more. This chain uses TRBV11-2 with TRBJ2-2, with 10 bases identical to TRBD2. The CDR3 extends over 13 amino acids. V lost 7 bases, J lost 6 bases, and 2 bases stayed unmatched. Germline assignment: CDR1 SGHAT and CDR2 FQNNGV. The CDR3 DNA follows: TGTGCCAGCACCACTAGCGGGGCCGGGGAGCTGTTTTTT. This sequence encodes CASTTSGAGELFF.

V usage is TRBV27 and J usage is TRBJ2-7, with no clear D. The CDR3 is 14 amino acids. The germline V gene has CDR1 MNHEY and CDR2 SMNVEV (reference sequence). The V end was cut by 0 bases, the J end by 0 bases, with 6 bases between. The chain's CDR3 is CASSLSIPSYEQYF. CDR3 DNA sequence: TGTGCCAGCAGTTTATCCATACCCTCCTACGAGCAGTACTTC.

This clonotype was found many times. The chain uses TRBV28 and TRBJ2-4; 8 bases align to TRBD2. Per the germline V gene, CDR1 is MDHEN and CDR2 is SYDVKM. The CDR3 length is 19 residues. J gave up 5 bases and V 6 bases, and 21 bases lay outside the gene matches. Here the CDR3 DNA reads TGTGCCAGCAGGGGTCGAGCGGGAGAAGTCGCCCCAATGGAAAACATTCAGTACTTC. It codes for CASRGRAGEVAPMENIQYF.

The J gene is TRBJ1-1, the V gene TRBV9, with a possible D match to TRBD1 (6 bases). This CDR3 is 14 amino acids long. V was clipped by 0 bases and J by 8 bases, with 14 bases between them. Germline values: CDR1 SGDLS, CDR2 YYNGEE. CDR3 coding DNA: TGTGCCAGCAGCGTAGGGGGGGGGGCGGAAGAAGCTTTCTTT. This gives the protein CASSVGGGAEEAFF.

This clonotype was picked up many times. This chain uses TRBV27 with TRBJ2-1; D might be TRBD2 (6 bases). Germline V gene lookup returns CDR1 MNHEY and CDR2 SMNVEV (reference sequence). V shed 8 bases and J shed 4 bases, with 15 bases lying between them. CDR3 length: 14 amino acids. The CDR3 sequence is CASGRLVTYNEQFF. The CDR3 DNA reads TGTGCCAGCGGACGACTAGTTACGTACAATGAGCAGTTCTTC.

This clonotype was seen many times. CDR3 DNA sequence: TGTGCCTGGGCCTACAGTTACGAGCAGTACTTC. Amino acids: CAWAYSYEQYF. The V call is TRBV30, the J call TRBJ2-7; D uncertain. CDR1 and CDR2 from the germline V gene are GTSNPN and SVGIG (reference sequence). The CDR3 runs to 11 residues. Trimming removed 5 bases from V and 4 bases from J, with 9 bases in between.

This chain uses TRBV20-1 with TRBJ2-1, with D uncertain. Germline values: CDR1 DFQATT, CDR2 SNEGSKA (reference sequence). The CDR3 extends over 14 amino acids. V was cut by 6 bases and J by 0 bases, with 12 bases left in between. The CDR3 DNA is TGCAGTGCGTGCCCACTCGACTCCTACAATGAGCAGTTCTTC. Translated: CSACPLDSYNEQFF.

This clonotype was observed many times. The V call is TRBV7-9, the J call TRBJ2-7, with D unresolved. The CDR3 has 15 amino acids. From germline, CDR1 is SEHNR and CDR2 FQNEAQ (reference sequence). V was trimmed by 3 bases and J by 5 bases, leaving 17 bases between them. DNA for the CDR3: TGTGCCAGCAGCTTGAGGTCGCTTGCTACCGACGAGCAGTACTTC. This gives the protein CASSLRSLATDEQYF.

The table lists this clonotype with many counts. The chain combines TRBV12-3 or TRBV12-4 with TRBJ2-1, with unresolved D. V lost 5 bases, J lost 0 bases, and 8 bases lay in between. The CDR3 contains 14 residues. The CDR3 here is CASSITSSYNEQFF. The DNA of the CDR3 is TGTGCCAGCAGTATTACGAGCTCCTACAATGAGCAGTTCTTC.

Only a few counts were recorded for this clonotype. The rearrangement uses TRBV29-1 and TRBJ2-5; D tentatively fits TRBD1 or TRBD2 (7 bases each). Trimming took 3 bases from V and 2 from J, leaving 16 bases between them. Looked up from germline, CDR1 is SQVTM and CDR2 is ANQGSEA. This CDR3 has 15 residues. The CDR3 region is CSVEGGGVGQETQYF. CDR3 bases: TGCAGCGTTGAGGGAGGGGGCGTCGGACAAGAGACCCAGTACTTC. The full variable domain, with the rest looked up from reference TRBV29-1 and TRBJ2-5, is SAVISQKPSRDICQRGTSLTIQCQVDSQVTMMFWYRQQPGQSLTLIATANQGSEATYESGFVIDKFPISRPNLTFSTLTVSNMSPEDSSIYLCSVEGGGVGQETQYFGPGTRLLVL.